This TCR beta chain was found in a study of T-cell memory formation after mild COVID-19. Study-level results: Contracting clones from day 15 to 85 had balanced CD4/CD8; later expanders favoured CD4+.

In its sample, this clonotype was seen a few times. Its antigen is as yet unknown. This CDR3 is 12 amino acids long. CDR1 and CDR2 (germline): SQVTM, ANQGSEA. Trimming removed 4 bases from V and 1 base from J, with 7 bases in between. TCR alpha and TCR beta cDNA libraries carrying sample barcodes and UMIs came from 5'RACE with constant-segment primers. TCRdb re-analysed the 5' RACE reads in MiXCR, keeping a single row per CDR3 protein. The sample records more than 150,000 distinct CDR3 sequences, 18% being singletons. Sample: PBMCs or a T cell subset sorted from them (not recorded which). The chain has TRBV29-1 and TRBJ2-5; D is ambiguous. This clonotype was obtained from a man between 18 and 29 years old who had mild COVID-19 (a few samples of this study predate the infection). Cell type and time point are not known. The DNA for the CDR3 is TGCAGCGTTGCCGGTCCCCAAGAGACCCAGTACTTC. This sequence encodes CSVAGPQETQYF.